The 31 T cell receptor beta chains below all came from one sample that was sequenced in a study of T cells in Graves' hyperthyroidism and ophthalmopathy. RNA transcripts provided the source from which TCR beta CDR3 regions were amplified. The HTBI primer set served for first-round RT-PCR of the TCR CDR3. TCRdb recomputed calls from the multiplex PCR reads with MiXCR, one row per CDR3 protein. Of more than 550,000 distinct CDR3 sequences listed, 45% are singletons. The material sequenced was peripheral blood or thyroid tissue (not recorded which). These TCRs come from an adult man with Graves' disease, either hyperthyroidism or ophthalmopathy (not recorded which).

This clonotype was counted a few times. J is TRBJ1-5 and V is TRBV12-3 or TRBV12-4, with 10 nucleotides matching TRBD1. This CDR3 contains 15 residues. J was trimmed by 11 bases and V by 6 bases; bases with no gene match: 13. Written as DNA, the CDR3 is TGTGCCAGCAGGGCGGGGACAGGGGACCTGGGGGCCCAGCATTTT. It encodes CASRAGTGDLGAQHF.

The rearrangement uses TRBV29-1 and TRBJ2-1; no clear D gene. Germline lookup yields CDR1 SQVTM and CDR2 ANQGSEA. This CDR3 region has 10 residues. Trimming pared 6 bases from V and 6 bases from J, leaving 6 bases between. The CDR3 is CSVAVNEQFF. The CDR3 nucleotides read TGCAGCGTCGCCGTCAATGAGCAGTTCTTC.

This clonotype was seen only a few times. The chain joins TRBV19 to TRBJ1-1; D perhaps matches TRBD1 (5 bases). Germline lookup yields CDR1 LNHDA and CDR2 SQIVND (reference sequence). This CDR3 region has 15 residues. Between the trimmed V and J ends, which lost 9 bases and 1 base, there was a span of 18 bases. DNA of the CDR3: TGTGCCAGCACAGACAGCTTCCGTGGGAACACTGAAGCTTTCTTT. This sequence encodes CASTDSFRGNTEAFF.

The rearrangement links TRBV20-1 to TRBJ2-7; D possibly corresponds to TRBD2 (6 bases). Germline V gene lookup returns CDR1 DFQATT and CDR2 SNEGSKA (reference sequence). V was cut by 0 bases and J by 0 bases, with 12 bases left in between. The CDR3 runs 15 residues. The CDR3 DNA is TGCAGTGCTAGAGATTGGAGGGAGAGCTCCTACGAGCAGTACTTC. Translating gives CSARDWRESSYEQYF.

This clonotype was observed a few times. The rearrangement joins TRBV20-1 to TRBJ1-2; D call uncertain. The CDR3 sequence is 15 residues long. Germline V gene data show CDR1 as DFQATT and CDR2 as SNEGSKA (reference sequence). Trimming took off 0 bases at V and 4 bases at J, with 15 bases between the two ends. CDR3 protein: CSARDTRGGIYGYTF. CDR3 DNA: TGCAGTGCTAGAGATACACGGGGAGGAATCTATGGCTACACCTTC.

This clonotype was observed a few times. The rearrangement uses TRBV7-9 and TRBJ1-2, with D possibly matching TRBD1 (6 bases). The V and J ends lost 6 bases and 4 bases respectively, with 15 bases between them. CDR1 SEHNR and CDR2 FQNEAQ come from the germline V gene (reference sequence). The CDR3 length is 14 residues. CDR3 residues: CASSDVDRTYGYTF. The CDR3, as DNA: TGTGCCAGCAGTGACGTGGACAGAACCTATGGCTACACCTTC.

The rearrangement joins TRBV7-9 to TRBJ1-2; unclear D gene. The CDR3 runs 12 residues. CDR1 is SEHNR and CDR2 is FQNEAQ in the germline V gene (reference sequence). Trimming took off 10 bases at V and 0 bases at J, with 9 bases between the two ends. CDR3 loop: CAIGKANYGYTF. As DNA, the CDR3 is TGTGCCATCGGCAAAGCTAACTATGGCTACACCTTC.

This clonotype appeared a few times. The V call is TRBV9, the J call TRBJ1-1; D unresolved. Trimming pared 3 bases from V and 6 bases from J, leaving 12 bases between. Germline CDR1 reads SGDLS; CDR2 reads YYNGEE. The CDR3 has 13 residues. CDR3 DNA sequence: TGTGCCAGCAGCGGCGACACGGCGGCTGAAGCTTTCTTT. It is translated as CASSGDTAAEAFF.

The chain has TRBV19 and TRBJ1-5, with no clear D. Germline lookup yields CDR1 LNHDA and CDR2 SQIVND (reference sequence). The ends were cut back, 6 bases at V and 4 bases at J, with 16 bases in the middle. The CDR3 length is 15 residues. In nucleotides, the CDR3 is TGTGCCAGTAGCCGAGGAGGATTTAATAATCAGCCCCAGCATTTT. This translates into CASSRGGFNNQPQHF.

This clonotype was counted only a few times. The rearrangement joins TRBV6-6 to TRBJ1-6, with D possibly matching TRBD1 (6 bases). CDR1 is MNHNY and CDR2 is SVGAGI in the germline V gene (reference sequence). V was cut by 4 bases and J by 9 bases, with 13 bases left in between. The CDR3 is 14 amino acids. CDR3 in amino acids: CASSLGGFGSPLHF. The CDR3 DNA sequence: TGTGCCAGCAGTTTAGGGGGATTCGGTTCACCCCTCCACTTT.

The rearrangement links TRBV20-1 to TRBJ2-7; possibly TRBD2 for D (7 bases). The V gene lost 4 bases and the J gene lost 4 bases, with 14 bases spanning the gap. Germline V gene lookup returns CDR1 DFQATT and CDR2 SNEGSKA (reference sequence). CDR3 length: 13 amino acids. Written as DNA, the CDR3 is TGCAGTGCTACGGGGGGCGGGAGTTACGAGCAGTACTTC. Residues: CSATGGGSYEQYF.

This clonotype has ten or more counts. The rearrangement uses TRBV29-1 and TRBJ2-7, with D perhaps TRBD2 (6 bases). The V end was cut by 4 bases, the J end by 0 bases, with 10 bases between. This CDR3 has 13 amino acids. The germline V gene has CDR1 SQVTM and CDR2 ANQGSEA. CDR3 DNA: TGCAGCGTTGCTGTCGGGAGCTCCTACGAGCAGTACTTC. It codes for CSVAVGSSYEQYF.

This clonotype showed up just a few times. V is TRBV20-1 and J is TRBJ2-2; D could derive from TRBD1 or TRBD2 (6 bases each). Germline assignment: CDR1 DFQATT and CDR2 SNEGSKA (reference sequence). V shed 3 bases and J shed 4 bases, with 9 bases lying between them. The CDR3 totals 13 residues. The CDR3 spells CSASRGLTGELFF. The CDR3 DNA follows: TGCAGTGCTAGTCGGGGGCTCACCGGGGAGCTGTTTTTT.

For this clonotype: A junction end diverges from the germline sequence, so it may reflect a read error. This chain uses TRBV29-1 with TRBJ1-4, with 7 bases identical to TRBD1. CDR1 is SQVTM, CDR2 ANQGSEA, per germline. The length of the CDR3 is 12 residues. The CDR3 protein is CSVRQGLETLFF. The CDR3 DNA is TGCAGCGTTCGACAGGGTTTGGAAACACTGTTTTTT. The full variable domain, its missing parts supplied by reference TRBV29-1 and TRBJ1-4, is SAVISQKPSRDICQRGTSLTIQCQVDSQVTMMFWYRQQPGQSLTLIATANQGSEATYESGFVIDKFPISRPNLTFSTLTVSNMSPEDSSIYLCSVRQGLETLFFGSGTQLSVL.

This clonotype was counted a single time. This may come from a read error, since a much larger clone is one base off. The CDR3 loop is CASRSTATYEQYF. DNA for the CDR3: TGTGCCAGCAGGTCGACAGCAACCTACGAGCAGTACTTC. The chain couples TRBV10-2 to TRBJ2-7; possible D gene TRBD1, 5 bases. This CDR3 contains 13 residues. Germline lookup yields CDR1 WSHSY and CDR2 SAAADI.

Notes on this clonotype: This may be a read error, as it is one base from a much larger clone. The chain joins TRBV2 to TRBJ1-4; tentative D call: TRBD1 (5 bases). The germline gives CDR1 SNHLY, CDR2 FYNNEI. CDR3 length: 13 amino acids. The V gene lost 6 bases and the J gene lost 11 bases, with 16 bases spanning the gap. As DNA, the CDR3 is TGTGCCAGCAGAGAGCCGGGGGAGGAGAAACTGTTTTTT. Amino acid sequence: CASREPGEEKLFF.

In this sample, this clonotype turned up many times. The V gene is TRBV6-1, the J gene TRBJ1-2; D unclear. Germline lookup yields CDR1 MNHNS and CDR2 SASEGT. V was trimmed by 2 bases and J by 5 bases, leaving 9 bases between them. The CDR3 has 13 amino acids. The CDR3 loop is CASSEFEGYGYTF. The CDR3 DNA is TGTGCCAGCAGTGAATTCGAGGGATATGGCTACACCTTC.

The V call is TRBV15, the J call TRBJ1-4; 7 bases are a match to TRBD1. This CDR3 has 17 residues. The V and J ends lost 0 bases and 8 bases, in that order; junction bases with no gene match: 12. CDR1 LNHNV and CDR2 YYDKDF come from the germline V gene (reference sequence). This chain's CDR3 is CATSRDVVQGGREKLFF. The DNA for the CDR3 is TGTGCCACCAGCAGAGATGTGGTTCAGGGGGGTAGAGAAAAACTGTTTTTT.

V gene TRBV10-3 combines with J gene TRBJ1-2, with TRBD1 as a possible D gene (5 bases). The CDR3 has 16 amino acids. Looked up from germline, CDR1 is ENHRY and CDR2 is SYGVKD. Trimming cost V 3 bases and J 8 bases, with 22 bases left between them. DNA of the CDR3: TGTGCCATCAGTGATTACGCGACGGGACGACCTTTCGGCTACACCTTC. Its translation is CAISDYATGRPFGYTF.

This CDR3 reads CASSERWQGNQPQHF. CDR3 nucleotide sequence: TGTGCCAGCAGTGAAAGGTGGCAGGGGAATCAGCCCCAGCATTTT. The chain combines TRBV2 with TRBJ1-5; D might be TRBD1 (6 bases). CDR3 length: 15 residues. Looked up from germline, CDR1 is SNHLY and CDR2 is FYNNEI. V shed 2 bases and J shed 4 bases, with 12 bases lying between them.

This clonotype was detected a few times. V is TRBV7-8 and J is TRBJ1-4; 7 nucleotides match TRBD1. The length of the CDR3 is 16 residues. V lost 5 bases, J lost 0 bases, and 6 bases stayed unmatched. From germline, CDR1 is SGHVS and CDR2 FQNEAQ. CDR3 residues: CASSPGRGTTNEKLFF. CDR3 nucleotides: TGTGCCAGCAGCCCGGGCAGGGGGACAACTAATGAAAAACTGTTTTTT.

This clonotype has ten or more counts. This sequence joins TRBV10-3 and TRBJ2-7; D might be TRBD2 (7 bases). Germline assignment: CDR1 ENHRY and CDR2 SYGVKD. The CDR3 is 13 amino acids. With 7 bases removed from V and 3 bases from J, the gap between germline ends came to 13 bases. Here the CDR3 reads CAIKGGQHYEQYF. CDR3 sequence (DNA): TGTGCCATCAAGGGGGGGCAGCACTACGAGCAGTACTTC.

As concerns this clonotype: In this CDR3 the conserved last residue, phenylalanine or tryptophan, is missing, so a read error is likely. The limits of the CDR3 on the DNA are not certain, so only TCRdb's listed CDR3 is given. The chain employs TRBV7-9 and TRBJ1-6. The CDR3 totals 9 residues, both ends included. Germline V gene data show CDR1 as SEHNR and CDR2 as FQNEAQ (reference sequence). CDR3 sequence: CASSEGLYY.

The chain employs TRBV29-1 and TRBJ2-2, with TRBD1 matching 7 bases. J was trimmed by 5 bases and V by 3 bases; bases with no gene match: 9. The CDR3 is made up of 15 amino acids. From germline, CDR1 is SQVTM and CDR2 ANQGSEA. The CDR3 region is CSVERDRETTGELFF. The CDR3 DNA reads as TGCAGCGTTGAGCGTGACAGGGAAACAACCGGGGAGCTGTTTTTT.

This clonotype was counted a few times. The chain recombines TRBV5-6 with TRBJ1-2, with D hard to call. This CDR3 is 14 amino acids long. Trimming left V 4 bases short and J 4 bases short, with 14 bases between. Germline V gives CDR1 SGHDT, CDR2 YYEEEE. CDR3 amino acids: CASSRIRVVYGYTF. For the CDR3, the DNA is TGTGCCAGCAGCCGTATACGGGTGGTCTATGGCTACACCTTC.

The chain couples TRBV5-4 to TRBJ1-2; D may be TRBD1 (5 bases). Germline-derived CDR1 and CDR2 are SGHNT and YYREEE (reference sequence). With 7 bases removed from V and 12 bases from J, the gap between germline ends came to 16 bases. This CDR3 comprises 11 residues. Written as DNA, the CDR3 is TGTGCCAGCGGCCGGGACGGCGTTGACACCTTC. This translates into CASGRDGVDTF.

The rearrangement joins TRBV28 to TRBJ1-2; D gene ambiguous. Trimming took 5 bases from V and 8 from J, leaving 15 bases between them. Germline CDR1 is MDHEN and CDR2 is SYDVKM. The CDR3 length is 13 residues. The CDR3 coding sequence is TGTGCCAGCAGTCCGCCTGGTCGCTGGGGCTACACCTTC. Its protein is CASSPPGRWGYTF.

The chain uses TRBV4-1 and TRBJ2-2; the D is unclear. This CDR3 has 12 amino acids. Germline V gene sequence: CDR1 MGHRA, CDR2 YSYEKL. Trimming removed 2 bases at V and 5 bases at J, with 3 bases between. CDR3 sequence: CASSQITGELFF. CDR3 nucleotide sequence: TGCGCCAGCAGCCAAATTACCGGGGAGCTGTTTTTT.

This chain joins TRBV2 and TRBJ2-7, with 8 bases fitting TRBD1. The CDR3 is 14 residues long. V lost 11 bases, J lost 2 bases, and 11 bases stayed unmatched. From germline, CDR1 is SNHLY and CDR2 FYNNEI. The CDR3 DNA reads TGTGCCGCCAGGGGGCTTGGCTACACCTACGAGCAGTACTTC. It yields the protein CAARGLGYTYEQYF.

This clonotype came up once. The chain carries TRBV20-1 and TRBJ1-3; D unclear. Germline V gene lookup returns CDR1 DFQATT and CDR2 SNEGSKA (reference sequence). Trimming cost V 6 bases and J 8 bases, with 14 bases left between them. This CDR3 comprises 12 residues. Here the CDR3 reads CSARTSFHTIYF. The CDR3 bases are TGCAGTGCCCGGACTAGCTTCCACACCATATATTTT.

This chain connects TRBV29-1 to TRBJ1-6; 8 nucleotides match TRBD1. V lost 6 bases, J lost 7 bases, and 5 bases stayed unmatched. Germline V gene data show CDR1 as SQVTM and CDR2 as ANQGSEA. This CDR3 spans 13 amino acids. The DNA of the CDR3 is TGCAGCGTCGCGGACAGGGCAAATTCACCCCTCCACTTT. Its protein product is CSVADRANSPLHF.